One TCR beta chain is described in this entry. Its antigen is still unknown. The source of the sample is a study of blood T cells in healthy people across ages. Study information: Template switching picked up about one barcoded beta molecule for each two T cells. Whole-study results and caveats: In long-lived donors, naive CD4+ cell counts and diversity exceeded those of aged donors.

Peripheral blood was drawn, around 9.4 milliliters per donor. The CDR3 is 14 residues long. Germline V gives CDR1 SEHNR, CDR2 FQNEAQ (reference sequence). Trimming removed 3 bases at V and 3 bases at J, with 12 bases between. The authors ran a second PCR of 7 to 11 cycles using a sample-barcoded 5' primer and a J-beta primer mix. In TCRdb, the 5' RACE reads were re-called with MiXCR into one record per CDR3 protein. Of around 1.5 million distinct CDR3 sequences detected, 34% appear once; the ten largest clones hold over 9%. The receptor was isolated from a woman aged 25 to 39 in good health. This chain uses TRBV7-9 with TRBJ2-7; tentatively, D is TRBD1 or TRBD2 (5 bases each). The sequenced material came from blood. CDR3 amino acids: CASSLVGTDYEQYF. CDR3 DNA sequence: TGTGCCAGCAGCTTGGTGGGGACCGACTACGAGCAGTACTTC.